This TCR beta chain stems from a study of T cells in Graves' hyperthyroidism and ophthalmopathy. There were TCR beta CDR3 regions amplified from RNA transcripts. First-round RT-PCR of the TCR CDR3 relied on the HTBI primer set. TCRdb re-called the multiplex PCR reads with MiXCR, one entry per CDR3 protein. The sample has approximately 270,000 distinct CDR3 sequences; about 15% are singletons. This clonotype was seen a handful of times. What it recognizes is unknown. PBMCs stemmed from 10 ml fresh peripheral blood. CDR1 and CDR2 (germline): DFQATT, SNEGSKA (reference sequence). The CDR3 runs 14 residues. V trimming: 4 bases; J trimming: 2 bases; junction bases outside the gene matches: 4. Study-wide points: Expanded thyroid clonotypes (above 0.001) were mostly also found in blood.

The receptor comes from a woman aged 40 to 55 with Graves' hyperthyroidism that later progressed to Graves' ophthalmopathy. The sequenced sample consisted of blood. This rearrangement joins TRBV20-1 to TRBJ2-7; TRBD2 matches at 11 bases. The CDR3 DNA sequence: TGCAGTGCTAACAAACTAGCGGGGGCCTACGAGCAGTACTTC. It translates to CSANKLAGAYEQYF.